The clone carrying this TCR beta chain was observed at least ten times. The data belong to a study of neurological immune-mediated disorders. This CDR3 spans 13 amino acids. Germline-derived CDR1 and CDR2 are SGHRS and YFSETQ. V lost 1 base and J lost 10, with 12 bases in between. Every sequencing run returned over 180 million TCR-beta sequences, which were derived from 15-18 subjects. TCRdb recomputed calls from the 5' RACE reads with MiXCR, one row per CDR3 protein. Here the sample spans tens of thousands of distinct CDR3 sequences, 17% being singletons. The TCR comes from a woman aged 40 to 50 in good health. This chain joins TRBV5-1 and TRBJ2-1; the D is unclear. The sequenced material came from PBMCs. CDR3 sequence: CASSLRPDGEQFF. The CDR3 DNA is TGCGCCAGCAGCTTGCGCCCCGATGGGGAGCAGTTCTTC. Based on the CDR3 plus reference TRBV5-1 and TRBJ2-1, the full variable domain is KAGVTQTPRYLIKTRGQQVTLSCSPISGHRSVSWYQQTPGQGLQFLFEYFSETQRNKGNFPGRFSGRQFSNSRSEMNVSTLELGDSALYLCASSLRPDGEQFFGPGTRLTVL.